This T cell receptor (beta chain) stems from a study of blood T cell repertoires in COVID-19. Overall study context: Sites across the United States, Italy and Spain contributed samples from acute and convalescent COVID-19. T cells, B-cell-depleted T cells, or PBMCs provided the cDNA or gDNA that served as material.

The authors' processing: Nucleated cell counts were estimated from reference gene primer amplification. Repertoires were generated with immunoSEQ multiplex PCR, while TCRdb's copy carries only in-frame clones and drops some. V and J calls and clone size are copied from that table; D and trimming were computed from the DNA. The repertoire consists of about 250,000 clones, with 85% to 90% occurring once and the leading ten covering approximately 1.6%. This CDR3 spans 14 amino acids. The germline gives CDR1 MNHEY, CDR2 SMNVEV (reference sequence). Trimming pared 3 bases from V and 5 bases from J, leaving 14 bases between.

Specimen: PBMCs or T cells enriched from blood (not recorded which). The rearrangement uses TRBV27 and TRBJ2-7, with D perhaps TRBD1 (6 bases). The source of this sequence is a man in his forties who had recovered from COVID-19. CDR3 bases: TGTGCCAGCAGTTTTGGGGGCCCCGAGGACGAGCAGTACTTC. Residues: CASSFGGPEDEQYF.